The sequence of this TCR beta chain was determined in a study of cytomegalovirus exposure and HLA in healthy donors. At the level of the study: Of 398 genotyped donors, about 81% clustered with self-reported Caucasian donors. Overall study findings and caveats: In vitro confirmation showed a few CMV-associated chains to be CMV antigen specific. Prediction of most subjects' HLA-A and HLA-B alleles by TCR beta sequences was reportedly accurate. Prior analysis indicated that the majority of TCR beta V segments exhibited productivity approximately 87% or approximately 30% of the time.

Only one count was recorded for this clone. The antigen remains unidentified. The CDR3 has 14 residues. After removal of 5 bases from V and 4 bases from J, the junction contained 3 bases not matched to a gene. Germline V gene data show CDR1 as MNHEY and CDR2 as SMNVEV (reference sequence). The PCR used 60 Vbeta and 13 Jbeta primers. The table came from immunoSEQ multiplex PCR; TCRdb's copy has only in-frame clones and leaves some out. Of some 200,000 clones listed, about 81% are singletons. The TCR originated in a woman between 40 and 55 years old in good health and CMV-seronegative. The sequenced sample was PBMCs. The V call is TRBV27, the J call TRBJ1-5; 9 bases fit TRBD1. CDR3 protein: CASSPDRGNQPQHF. CDR3 bases: TGTGCCAGCAGTCCGGACAGGGGAAATCAGCCCCAGCATTTT.